Described below is a single T cell receptor (beta chain) sequence and its context. This record belongs to a study of blood T cell repertoires in COVID-19. For the study at large: Spain, Italy and the United States supplied samples that represented acute and convalescent COVID-19. The cDNA or gDNA used as material had been derived from T cells, B-cell-depleted T cells, or PBMCs.

Original methodology: Reference gene primer amplification gave estimated nucleated cell counts. Clones were sequenced by immunoSEQ multiplex PCR, and TCRdb holds only the in-frame ones, with some missing. From that table come the V and J calls and clone size; the DNA was used to work out D and trimming. The profile covers 70,000 to 85,000 clones, with approximately 80% appearing a single time and 12% taken by the ten largest. The sequence was collected from an elderly man with acute or convalescent COVID-19. The sample taken for sequencing was peripheral blood.

The CDR3 sequence is CASIPRTGTSAEAFF. The CDR3 DNA sequence: TGTGCCAGCATCCCCCGGACAGGGACATCCGCTGAAGCTTTCTTT. This chain links TRBV27 with TRBJ1-1; 8 bases line up with TRBD1. The ends lost 7 bases at V and 6 bases at J; junction bases unmatched: 13. CDR1 and CDR2 from the germline V gene are MNHEY and SMNVEV (reference sequence). This CDR3 spans 15 amino acids.